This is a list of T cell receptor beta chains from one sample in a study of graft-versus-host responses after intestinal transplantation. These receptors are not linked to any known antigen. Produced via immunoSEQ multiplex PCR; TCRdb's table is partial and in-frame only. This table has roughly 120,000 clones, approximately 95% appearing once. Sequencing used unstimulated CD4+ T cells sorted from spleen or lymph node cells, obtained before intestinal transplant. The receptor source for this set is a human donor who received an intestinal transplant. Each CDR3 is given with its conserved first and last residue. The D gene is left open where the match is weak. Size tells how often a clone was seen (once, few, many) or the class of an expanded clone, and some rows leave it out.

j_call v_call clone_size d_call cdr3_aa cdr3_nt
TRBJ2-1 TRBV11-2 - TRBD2 CASSPTSGSYNEQFF TGTGCCAGCAGCCCCACTAGCGGCTCCTACAATGAGCAGTTCTTC
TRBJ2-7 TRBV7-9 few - CASSLAVGRVGYEQYF TGTGCCAGCAGCTTAGCGGTGGGCAGGGTGGGCTACGAGCAGTACTTC
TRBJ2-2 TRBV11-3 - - CASRGQANTGELFF TGTGCCAGCAGAGGACAAGCGAACACCGGGGAGCTGTTTTTT
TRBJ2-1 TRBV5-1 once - CASSLDEGTYNEQFF TGCGCCAGCAGCTTGGATGAGGGTACCTACAATGAGCAGTTCTTC
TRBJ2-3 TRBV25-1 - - CASSAPFAQRSTDTQYF TGTGCCAGCAGTGCCCCCTTTGCGCAGCGGAGCACAGATACGCAGTATTTT
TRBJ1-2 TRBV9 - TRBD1 CASSVVTGGDGYTF TGTGCCAGCAGCGTAGTGACAGGGGGCGATGGCTACACCTTC
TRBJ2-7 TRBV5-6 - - CASSLRVSLGYEQYF TGTGCCAGCAGCTTAAGGGTTAGCCTTGGGTACGAGCAGTACTTC
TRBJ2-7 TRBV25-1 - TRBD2 CASSSDVLAGGPSSEQYF TGTGCCAGCAGCTCCGATGTGCTAGCGGGAGGGCCCTCGAGCGAGCAGTACTTC
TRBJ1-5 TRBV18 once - CASSPVQGSQPQHF TGTGCCAGCTCGCCGGTGCAGGGAAGTCAGCCCCAGCATTTT
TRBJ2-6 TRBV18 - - CASSQDNSGANVLTF TGTGCCAGCTCACAAGACAACTCTGGGGCCAACGTCCTGACTTTC
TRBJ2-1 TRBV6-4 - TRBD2 CASSLTSGRASEQFF TGTGCCAGCAGCCTTACTAGCGGGAGGGCCAGTGAGCAGTTCTTC
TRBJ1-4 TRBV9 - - CASSVSGSNEKLFF TGTGCCAGCAGCGTATCGGGATCTAATGAAAAACTGTTTTTT
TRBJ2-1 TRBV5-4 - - CASSRLGLGYNEQFF TGTGCCAGCAGCCGTTTGGGACTGGGCTACAATGAGCAGTTCTTC
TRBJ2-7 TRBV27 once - CASSLSQDDSEQYF TGTGCCAGCAGTTTATCCCAAGATGACAGCGAGCAGTACTTC
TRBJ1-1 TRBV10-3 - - CAIRGGAAEAFF TGTGCCATCAGGGGGGGGGCGGCTGAAGCTTTCTTT
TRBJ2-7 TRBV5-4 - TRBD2 CASSAPGTSVYEQYF TGTGCCAGCAGTGCTCCCGGGACTAGCGTGTACGAGCAGTACTTC
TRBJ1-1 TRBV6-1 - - CATRGNTEAFF TGTGCCACTAGGGGGAACACTGAAGCTTTCTTT
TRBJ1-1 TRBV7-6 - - CASSLAYYTEAFF TGTGCCAGCAGCTTAGCGTACTACACTGAAGCTTTCTTT
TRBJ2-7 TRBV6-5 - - CASSPTTGSSYEQYF TGTGCCAGCAGTCCAACTACCGGGAGCTCCTACGAGCAGTACTTC
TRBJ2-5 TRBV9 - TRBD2 CASSVLQGGSGQETQYF TGTGCCAGCAGCGTCCTGCAGGGCGGGAGCGGACAAGAGACCCAGTACTTC
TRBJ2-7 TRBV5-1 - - CASSLVSLSEQYF TGCGCCAGCAGCTTGGTGAGTCTGAGCGAGCAGTACTTC
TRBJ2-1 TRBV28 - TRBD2 CASSPPGLAGVSYNEQFF TGTGCCAGCAGCCCCCCGGGACTAGCGGGAGTTTCCTACAATGAGCAGTTCTTC
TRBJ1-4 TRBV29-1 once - CSVTRTGKKLFF TGCAGCGTGACACGAACCGGGAAAAAACTGTTTTTT